Listed below are T cell receptor beta chains from one sample, sequenced in a study of cytomegalovirus exposure and HLA in healthy donors. Produced via immunoSEQ multiplex PCR; TCRdb's table is partial and in-frame only. The sample yields 250,000 to 400,000 clones, approximately 90% seen once. Sample: PBMCs. The receptors come from a woman aged 25 to 39 in good health and CMV-seropositive. Both conserved end residues are part of each CDR3. A D gene is named only where the DNA matches it firmly. The listing skips clone size in some rows; elsewhere it reads once, few, many or a size class.

j_call,v_call,clone_size,d_call,cdr3_aa,cdr3_nt
TRBJ2-3,TRBV7-9,-,TRBD2,CASSTGLAADTQYF,TGTGCCAGCAGCACGGGACTAGCCGCAGATACGCAGTATTTT
TRBJ2-3,TRBV19,-,TRBD2,CASSNTAGADTQYF,TGTGCCAGTTCCAATACGGCGGGAGCAGATACGCAGTATTTT
TRBJ1-1,TRBV30,-,-,CAWSGKSIVDTEAFF,TGTGCCTGGAGTGGAAAATCAATAGTGGACACTGAAGCTTTCTTT
TRBJ2-7,TRBV7-2,-,-,CASTSGPSSYEQYF,TGTGCCAGCACCTCTGGGCCGAGCTCCTACGAGCAGTACTTC
TRBJ2-3,TRBV2,-,-,CAKEKGSISTDTQYF,TGTGCCAAAGAGAAGGGGTCCATAAGCACAGATACGCAGTATTTT
TRBJ2-2,TRBV7-2,-,-,CASSRRRDTGELFF,TGTGCCAGCAGCCGGCGGCGAGACACCGGGGAGCTGTTTTTT
TRBJ1-1,TRBV7-6,-,-,CASSLEGGVFGTEAFF,TGTGCCAGCAGCTTAGAAGGGGGGGTGTTTGGCACTGAAGCTTTCTTT
TRBJ2-1,TRBV28,-,-,CASSFPRDTALDNEQFF,TGTGCCAGCAGTTTTCCCCGGGACACGGCCTTGGACAATGAGCAGTTCTTC
TRBJ2-7,TRBV5-5,-,TRBD1,CASSLWWQGVHEQYF,TGTGCCAGCAGCCTCTGGTGGCAGGGGGTCCACGAGCAGTACTTC
TRBJ1-6,TRBV6-5,-,TRBD1,CASSYSATGSSPLHF,TGTGCCAGCAGTTACTCGGCGACAGGGAGTTCACCCCTCCACTTT
TRBJ1-1,TRBV28,-,TRBD1,CASSSTGQGRTEAFF,TGTGCCAGCAGTTCTACGGGACAGGGGAGGACTGAAGCTTTCTTT
TRBJ2-1,TRBV30,-,TRBD2,CAWSVLFSGRGGFDNEQFF,TGTGCCTGGAGTGTACTTTTCTCGGGACGGGGGGGGTTTGACAATGAGCAGTTCTTC
TRBJ2-7,TRBV7-6,-,-,CASSSQSGEQYF,TGTGCCAGCAGCTCACAGTCCGGGGAGCAGTACTTC
TRBJ1-1,TRBV29-1,-,-,CSVDLLDTEAFF,TGCAGCGTTGATCTTTTGGACACTGAAGCTTTCTTT
TRBJ2-1,TRBV5-6,-,-,CASRLGQGSHNEQFF,TGTGCCAGCAGGCTGGGCCAGGGCTCCCACAATGAGCAGTTCTTC
TRBJ1-2,TRBV4-3,-,-,CASSLGQLYGYTF,TGCGCCAGCAGCCTCGGACAGCTCTATGGCTACACCTTC
TRBJ1-2,TRBV5-6,-,TRBD1,CASRKTGGPIGYTF,TGTGCCAGCAGAAAAACAGGGGGCCCTATTGGCTACACCTTC
TRBJ1-2,TRBV6-4,few,-,CASSDSEEAYDYTF,TGTGCCAGCAGTGACTCGGAAGAGGCCTATGACTACACCTTC
TRBJ2-3,TRBV27,-,TRBD2,CASSFPLLAGGTDTQYF,TGTGCCAGCAGTTTCCCCCTGCTAGCGGGAGGAACAGATACGCAGTATTTT
TRBJ2-7,TRBV5-8,-,-,CASSRQDTYEQYF,TGTGCCAGCAGCCGACAGGATACCTACGAGCAGTACTTC
TRBJ1-3,TRBV18,-,TRBD1,CASSPGQGPGNTIYF,TGTGCCAGCTCACCCGGACAGGGGCCAGGAAACACCATATATTTT
TRBJ2-7,TRBV7-2,-,TRBD1,CANGQGALQYF,TGTGCCAATGGACAGGGGGCACTGCAGTACTTC
TRBJ1-1,TRBV2,-,-,CASSKTLLNTEAFF,TGTGCCAGCAGCAAAACCCTCCTGAACACTGAAGCTTTCTTT
TRBJ2-5,TRBV2,-,-,CASRLGAGETQYF,TGTGCCAGCAGGTTAGGGGCCGGCGAGACCCAGTACTTC
TRBJ1-1,TRBV6-5,-,TRBD1,CASSPGTGGTEAFF,TGTGCCAGCAGTCCCGGGACAGGGGGCACTGAAGCTTTCTTT
TRBJ2-7,TRBV28,-,TRBD1,CASRKDRGTYEQYF,TGTGCCAGCAGGAAAGACAGGGGAACGTACGAGCAGTACTTC
TRBJ2-5,TRBV9,-,-,CASSVGAGETQYF,TGTGCCAGCAGCGTGGGAGCGGGAGAGACCCAGTACTTC
TRBJ2-2,TRBV7-3,few,-,CASQKEVGELFF,TGTGCCAGTCAGAAAGAGGTGGGGGAGCTGTTTTTT
TRBJ2-1,TRBV7-3,-,TRBD2,CASSLAGESSYNEQFF,TGTGCCAGCAGTTTAGCGGGCGAGAGCTCCTACAATGAGCAGTTCTTC
TRBJ1-3,TRBV9,-,-,CASSVGPTRSGNTIYF,TGTGCCAGCAGCGTAGGGCCCACCCGCTCTGGAAACACCATATATTTT
TRBJ2-7,TRBV18,-,-,CASSPPAVYEQYF,TGTGCCAGCTCACCACCAGCCGTCTACGAGCAGTACTTC
TRBJ2-1,TRBV5-8,-,-,CASSRDFEQFF,TGTGCCAGCAGCCGGGACTTCGAGCAGTTCTTC
TRBJ2-7,TRBV19,-,TRBD2,CASRGEGTYEQYF,TGTGCCAGTAGGGGGGAGGGAACCTACGAGCAGTACTTC
TRBJ2-7,TRBV11-2,-,TRBD1,CASSSRVGTGVYEQYF,TGTGCCAGCAGCTCGCGGGTAGGGACAGGGGTCTACGAGCAGTACTTC
TRBJ2-6,TRBV4-3,many,TRBD1,CASSQETGSGANVLTF,TGCGCCAGCAGCCAAGAGACAGGGTCTGGGGCCAACGTCCTGACTTTC
TRBJ1-5,TRBV2,-,-,CASSGEGGNQPQHF,TGTGCCAGCAGTGGGGAGGGTGGCAATCAGCCCCAGCATTTT
TRBJ2-3,TRBV29-1,-,-,CSVATGTDTQYF,TGCAGCGTCGCTACAGGCACAGATACGCAGTATTTT
TRBJ2-3,TRBV6-5,-,-,CASAAGTTDTQYF,TGTGCCAGCGCGGCAGGAACCACAGATACGCAGTATTTT
TRBJ2-1,TRBV4-3,-,TRBD2,CASSQELAAYNEQFF,TGCGCCAGCAGCCAAGAACTAGCGGCCTACAATGAGCAGTTCTTC
TRBJ1-1,TRBV5-1,once,-,CASTIYGDNTEAFF,TGCGCCAGCACCATCTACGGGGACAACACTGAAGCTTTCTTT
TRBJ2-3,TRBV11-3,-,TRBD2,CASSLTSGRYDTQYF,TGTGCCAGCAGCTTGACTAGCGGGAGATACGATACGCAGTATTTT
TRBJ2-1,TRBV7-8,-,-,CASSLEGPLYNEQFF,TGTGCCAGCAGCTTAGAGGGACCGTTATACAATGAGCAGTTCTTC
TRBJ2-2,TRBV28,-,TRBD1,CASSSTRGTGAGELFF,TGTGCCAGCAGCTCGACCCGTGGGACAGGGGCCGGGGAGCTGTTTTTT
TRBJ2-7,TRBV29-1,once,-,CSVVREGRPYEQYF,TGCAGCGTTGTAAGGGAAGGGCGGCCCTACGAGCAGTACTTC
TRBJ2-2,TRBV7-3,few,-,CASSPKNTGELFF,TGTGCCAGCAGCCCGAAGAACACCGGGGAGCTGTTTTTT
TRBJ1-2,TRBV7-8,once,TRBD1,CASSLVDRDSGYTF,TGTGCCAGCAGCTTAGTCGACAGGGACAGCGGCTACACCTTC
TRBJ1-2,TRBV18,-,-,CASSLGLYGYTF,TGTGCCAGCTCACTCGGGCTCTATGGCTACACCTTC
TRBJ1-2,TRBV29-1,-,-,CSVEVSWSYTF,TGCAGCGTTGAGGTGTCGTGGAGCTACACCTTC
TRBJ1-1,TRBV6-1,-,-,CASGRGNTEAFF,TGTGCCAGCGGACGGGGGAACACTGAAGCTTTCTTT
TRBJ1-5,TRBV7-2,-,TRBD1,CASSRTGFSNQPQHF,TGTGCCAGCAGCCGGACAGGGTTCAGCAATCAGCCCCAGCATTTT
TRBJ2-5,TRBV6-1,once,-,CASSEVGGGVQETQYF,TGTGCCAGCAGTGAAGTAGGGGGGGGAGTACAAGAGACCCAGTACTTC
TRBJ1-6,TRBV25-1,-,-,CASSWGIGDSPLHF,TGTGCCAGCAGTTGGGGGATAGGGGATTCACCCCTCCACTTT
TRBJ2-5,TRBV4-3,-,TRBD1,CASSQAGTVQETQYF,TGCGCCAGCAGCCAAGCCGGGACAGTCCAAGAGACCCAGTACTTC
TRBJ1-1,TRBV2,-,-,CASSVYFRGYTEAFF,TGTGCCAGCAGTGTATATTTTAGGGGTTACACTGAAGCTTTCTTT
TRBJ2-1,TRBV19,-,-,CASSPSLNEQFF,TGTGCCAGTAGTCCATCGTTGAATGAGCAGTTCTTC